The 9 T cell receptor beta chains below were found in one sample sequenced in a study of lymphopenia after photon versus proton radiotherapy. Profiled with immunoSEQ multiplex PCR; TCRdb holds only in-frame clones, not every one. The sample lists 150,000 to 200,000 clones; about 85% were seen once. The sequences come from peripheral blood, collected from a patient treated with photon-based radiotherapy. These receptors all stem from a man aged 45-65 years with gastric cancer.

The chain recombines TRBV28 with TRBJ1-5; TRBD1 might be the D (6 bases). The ends were cut back, 5 bases at V and 2 bases at J, with 13 bases in the middle. The CDR3 is made up of 15 amino acids. From germline, CDR1 is MDHEN and CDR2 SYDVKM. Here the CDR3 DNA reads TGTGCCAGCAGTCCTCGCAGGACAGGCAATCAGCCCCAGCATTTT. Translated: CASSPRRTGNQPQHF.

V and J are TRBV5-4 and TRBJ2-5; possible D gene TRBD1, 5 bases. Trimming cost V 4 bases and J 5 bases, with 12 bases left between them. The length of the CDR3 is 13 residues. The germline V gene has CDR1 SGHNT and CDR2 YYREEE (reference sequence). The CDR3 DNA reads TGTGCCAGCAGCCCAGGGTTCAAGGAGACCCAGTACTTC. It encodes CASSPGFKETQYF. The complete variable domain, with remaining parts taken from reference TRBV5-4 and TRBJ2-5, reads ETGVTQSPTHLIKTRGQQVTLRCSSQSGHNTVSWYQQALGQGPQFIFQYYREEENGRGNFPPRFSGLQFPNYSSELNVNALELDDSALYLCASSPGFKETQYFGPGTRLLVL.

The CDR3 nucleotides are TGCGCCAGCAGCCAAGTCGGGCTATTAAACACTGAAGCTTTCTTT. Its protein is CASSQVGLLNTEAFF. The rearrangement joins TRBV4-3 to TRBJ1-1, with unresolved D. CDR3 size: 15 residues. Germline values: CDR1 LGHNA, CDR2 YSLEER. The V gene lost 1 base and the J gene lost 2 bases, with 11 bases spanning the gap.

V is TRBV19 and J is TRBJ2-3, with TRBD2 matching 8 bases. The length of the CDR3 is 13 residues. The trim removed 7 bases at V and 6 bases at J, leaving 6 bases unmatched. The germline gives CDR1 LNHDA, CDR2 SQIVND (reference sequence). The CDR3 DNA is TGTGCCAGTAACAGCGGGAGATCCGATACGCAGTATTTT. Protein: CASNSGRSDTQYF.

The chain couples TRBV7-9 to TRBJ2-6; perhaps TRBD1 as D (6 bases). CDR1 is SEHNR, CDR2 FQNEAQ, per germline (reference sequence). The V end was cut by 6 bases, the J end by 3 bases, with 15 bases between. The CDR3 runs 16 residues. CDR3 coding DNA: TGTGCCAGCAGATCCTTACAGGGAAGTGGGGCCAACGTCCTGACTTTC. Residues: CASRSLQGSGANVLTF.

The chain employs TRBV7-2 and TRBJ2-2; maybe TRBD2 (6 bases). CDR1 and CDR2 (germline): SGHTA, FQGNSA. V dropped 3 bases and J dropped 2 bases, with 7 bases sitting between them. The CDR3 contains 14 residues. The CDR3 nucleotides are TGTGCCAGCAGCTTGACTAGTAACACCGGGGAGCTGTTTTTT. As protein: CASSLTSNTGELFF. Combining the CDR3 with reference TRBV7-2 and TRBJ2-2 gives the whole variable domain GAGVSQSPSNKVTEKGKDVELRCDPISGHTALYWYRQSLGQGLEFLIYFQGNSAPDKSGLPSDRFSAERTGGSVSTLTIQRTQQEDSAVYLCASSLTSNTGELFFGEGSRLTVL.

The V and J genes are TRBV28 and TRBJ2-7, with 9 bases aligning to TRBD1. This CDR3 has 14 residues. The germline V gene encodes CDR1 MDHEN and CDR2 SYDVKM. V lost 6 bases to trimming and J lost 4 bases; unmatched junction nucleotides: 7. The DNA of the CDR3 is TGTGCCAGCAGGGGACAGGGTGGGTTGTACGAGCAGTACTTC. This gives the protein CASRGQGGLYEQYF.

This rearrangement joins TRBV7-3 to TRBJ2-3, with TRBD1 as a possible D gene (5 bases). CDR1 SGHTA and CDR2 FQGTGA come from the germline V gene. The CDR3 has 13 amino acids. Trimming cost V 5 bases and J 4 bases, with 10 bases left between them. The CDR3 coding sequence is TGTGCCAGCAGCCCCAGGGTTTCAGATACGCAGTATTTT. Amino acid sequence: CASSPRVSDTQYF. The full variable domain, rest sourced from reference TRBV7-3 and TRBJ2-3, is GAGVSQTPSNKVTEKGKYVELRCDPISGHTALYWYRQSLGQGPEFLIYFQGTGAADDSGLPNDRFFAVRPEGSVSTLKIQRTERGDSAVYLCASSPRVSDTQYFGPGTRLTVL.

This clone was recorded once. The chain recombines TRBV5-4 with TRBJ2-1; D is undetermined. The CDR3 loop spans 16 amino acids. Germline lookup yields CDR1 SGHNT and CDR2 YYREEE (reference sequence). V was pared by 0 bases and J by 3 bases, with 13 bases between. In nucleotides, the CDR3 is TGTGCCAGCAGCTTGGTCCAGATAGCTCGCTACAATGAGCAGTTCTTC. This gives the protein CASSLVQIARYNEQFF.